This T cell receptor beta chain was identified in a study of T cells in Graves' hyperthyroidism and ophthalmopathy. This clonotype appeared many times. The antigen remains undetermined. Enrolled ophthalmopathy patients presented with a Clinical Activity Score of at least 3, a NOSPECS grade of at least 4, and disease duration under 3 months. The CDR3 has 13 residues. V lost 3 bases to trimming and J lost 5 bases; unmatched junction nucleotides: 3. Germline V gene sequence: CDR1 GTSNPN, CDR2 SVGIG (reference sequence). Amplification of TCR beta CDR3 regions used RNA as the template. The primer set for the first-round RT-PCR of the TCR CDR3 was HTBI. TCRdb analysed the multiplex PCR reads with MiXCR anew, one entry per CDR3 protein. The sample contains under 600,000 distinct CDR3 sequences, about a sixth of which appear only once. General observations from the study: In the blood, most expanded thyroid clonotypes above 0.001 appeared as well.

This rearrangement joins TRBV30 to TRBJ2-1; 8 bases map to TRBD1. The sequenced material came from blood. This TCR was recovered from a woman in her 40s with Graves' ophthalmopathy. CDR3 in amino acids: CAWSRGQDNEQFF. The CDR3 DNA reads TGTGCCTGGAGCAGGGGGCAGGACAATGAGCAGTTCTTC.